This TCR beta chain was obtained from a study of shared clonotypes between healthy human individuals. Study information: Donors were a couple of women and a few men aged 18 to 49.

This CDR3 contains 14 residues. Germline V gene data show CDR1 as MNHEY and CDR2 as SVGAGI. The trim removed 6 bases at V and 7 bases at J, leaving 9 bases unmatched. The donors were adults (healthy and HIV-negative) with no recent acute infections or vaccinations. Repertoires were generated with immunoSEQ multiplex PCR, while TCRdb's copy carries only in-frame clones and drops some. The sample records millions of clones, over 90% being singletons. This clone was detected only once. The TCR originated in a man between 18 and 29 years old in good health. Some clones in this sample may be carry-over from other donors' samples. Sequences were obtained from naive CD4+ T cells from PBMCs. The subset denotes: CD45RA+ positively selected. The chain joins TRBV6-5 to TRBJ1-5, with TRBD1 identical over 7 bases. Here the CDR3 DNA reads TGTGCCAGCAGACTCAACCGGGGACAGCAGCCCCAGCATTTT. Translating gives CASRLNRGQQPQHF.